The 14 T cell receptor beta chains in this list originate from one sample, sequenced in a study of vaccination and CD4 T cells after COVID-19. An Oncomine TCR Beta short-read assay was used to sequence the DNA from cultured CD4+ T cells. A single record per CDR3 protein comes from TCRdb applying MiXCR to the PCR reads. The repertoire holds about 15,000 distinct CDR3 sequences, about 42% seen once, with around a fifth in the top ten. Treatment given: approximately 9-day PBMC culture with coronavirus spike peptide pools or control peptides (ViraFEST assay). These receptors have no known antigen. Sequences were obtained from cultured CD4+ T cells from blood. The origin of the receptors is a human donor with COVID-19.

The genes are TRBV15 and TRBJ1-1, with D tentatively TRBD1 (5 bases). Trimming took 2 bases from V and 5 from J, leaving 12 bases between them. This CDR3 region has 14 residues. The V gene's germline CDR1 is LNHNV and CDR2 YYDKDF (reference sequence). CDR3 protein: CATSRSRGRTEAFF. For the CDR3, the DNA is TGTGCCACCAGCAGATCTAGGGGAAGGACTGAAGCTTTCTTT. Filled out from reference TRBV15 and TRBJ1-1, the complete variable domain reads DAMVIQNPRYQVTQFGKPVTLSCSQTLNHNVMYWYQQKSSQAPKLLFHYYDKDFNNEADTPDNFQSRRPNTSFCFLDIRSPGLGDTAMYLCATSRSRGRTEAFFGQGTRLTVV.

This clonotype came up a few times. J is TRBJ1-2 and V is TRBV6-1; no definite D call. From germline, CDR1 is MNHNS and CDR2 SASEGT. This CDR3 contains 16 residues. Deletions cut 1 base from V and 4 bases from J, with 16 bases between. The chain's CDR3 is CASSEDDVGEGYGYTF. The DNA for the CDR3 is TGTGCCAGCAGTGAAGATGATGTGGGAGAAGGCTATGGCTACACCTTC.

The rearrangement joins TRBV20-1 to TRBJ1-3; D is perhaps TRBD1 (5 bases). This CDR3 has 14 amino acids. Germline loops: CDR1 DFQATT, CDR2 SNEGSKA (reference sequence). Trimming took off 1 base at V and 8 bases at J, with 15 bases between the two ends. CDR3 residues: CSARAGTHVDTIYF. CDR3 nucleotide sequence: TGCAGTGCTAGAGCCGGGACTCACGTGGACACCATATATTTT.

The genes are TRBV2 and TRBJ1-5; D ambiguous. The ends were cut back, 3 bases at V and 1 base at J, with 10 bases in the middle. Germline V gene sequence: CDR1 SNHLY, CDR2 FYNNEI. The CDR3 has 15 amino acids. The CDR3 reads CASSDHRRSNQPQHF. The CDR3 DNA reads as TGTGCCAGCAGTGATCACCGAAGGAGCAATCAGCCCCAGCATTTT.

The chain couples TRBV18 to TRBJ1-2, with D tentatively TRBD1 (6 bases). This CDR3 comprises 13 residues. The V end lost 2 bases, the J end lost 4 bases, and 8 bases lay between the germline ends. Germline assignment: CDR1 KGHSH and CDR2 LQKENI. CDR3 coding DNA: TGTGCCAGCTCACCAGAGGACAGCTATGGCTACACCTTC. This codes for CASSPEDSYGYTF.

J is TRBJ2-1 and V is TRBV7-9; maybe TRBD2 (5 bases). V lost 1 base, J lost 6 bases, and 13 bases lay in between. Germline V gene data show CDR1 as SEHNR and CDR2 as FQNEAQ (reference sequence). This CDR3 has 15 residues. For the CDR3, the DNA is TGTGCCAGCAGCTTAGACGCTCCTAGCCGCAATGAGCAGTTCTTC. Translated: CASSLDAPSRNEQFF. The full variable domain, its missing parts supplied by reference TRBV7-9 and TRBJ2-1, is DTGVSQNPRHKITKRGQNVTFRCDPISEHNRLYWYRQTLGQGPEFLTYFQNEAQLEKSRLLSDRFSAERPKGSFSTLEIQRTEQGDSAMYLCASSLDAPSRNEQFFGPGTRLTVL.

This clonotype has only one observation. The rearrangement joins TRBV6-5 to TRBJ2-5; 10 bases map to TRBD2. This CDR3 region has 15 residues. Per the germline V gene, CDR1 is MNHEY and CDR2 is SVGAGI. The V gene end was trimmed by 2 bases and the J gene end by 5 bases; junction bases not matched to a gene: 5. The CDR3 reads CASSYKGLAWETQYF. The CDR3 DNA follows: TGTGCCAGCAGTTACAAGGGACTAGCGTGGGAGACCCAGTACTTC.

The table lists this clonotype with a few counts. The chain joins TRBV21-1 to TRBJ1-2; TRBD1, as called in the table, went unchecked against the DNA. TRBV21-1 is a recognized pseudogene. This CDR3 has 18 residues. The CDR3 loop reads CASSSNDSQNNINYGYTF. Written as DNA, the CDR3 is TGTGCCAGCAGTTCCAACGACAGCCAGAATAACATTAACTATGGCTACACCTTC.

This clonotype was seen a handful of times. The rearrangement joins TRBV6-5 to TRBJ1-1, with 8 bases aligning to TRBD1. V gave up 2 bases and J gave up 11 bases; unmatched junction bases: 4. In germline, CDR1 is MNHEY, CDR2 SVGAGI. The CDR3 has 12 amino acids. The DNA of the CDR3 is TGTGCCAGCAGTTACGGCAGGGGGCTGGCTTTCTTT. Its translation is CASSYGRGLAFF.

A few counts support this clonotype. The chain combines TRBV28 with TRBJ1-1; 7 bases fit TRBD1. With 5 bases clipped from V and 5 bases from J, the junction kept 8 bases outside the gene matches. Germline V CDR1 and CDR2: MDHEN, SYDVKM. The CDR3 consists of 14 residues. The chain's CDR3 is CASSTDRVGTEAFF. In nucleotides, the CDR3 is TGTGCCAGCAGTACCGACAGGGTTGGAACTGAAGCTTTCTTT.

This rearrangement joins TRBV28 to TRBJ2-3; D gene unclear. V dropped 6 bases and J dropped 6 bases, with 19 bases sitting between them. Germline V gene data show CDR1 as MDHEN and CDR2 as SYDVKM. CDR3 length equals 15 residues. Here the CDR3 reads CASSEPGPKVDTQYF. CDR3 in DNA: TGTGCCAGCAGCGAGCCCGGGCCCAAGGTGGATACGCAGTATTTT.

CDR3 nucleotides: TGTGCCAGCAGCGTAGATCCGAAATCTGGAAACACCATATATTTT. Translating it yields CASSVDPKSGNTIYF. The rearrangement links TRBV9 to TRBJ1-3; D is uncertain. The CDR3 spans 15 residues. Germline CDR1 and CDR2: SGDLS and YYNGEE. Deletions cut 0 bases from V and 1 base from J, with 8 bases between.

V usage is TRBV5-6 and J usage is TRBJ2-7, with D possibly matching TRBD1 (7 bases). The V gene lost 1 base and the J gene lost 1 base, with 15 bases spanning the gap. The germline V gene encodes CDR1 SGHDT and CDR2 YYEEEE. This CDR3 has 16 amino acids. The CDR3 loop reads CASSLRGGGASYEQYF. The CDR3 DNA reads as TGTGCCAGCAGCTTGCGTGGAGGGGGCGCATCCTACGAGCAGTACTTC.

CDR3 sequence reads: CASSLAQGRFFSNTEAFF. DNA of the CDR3: TGTGCCAGCAGCTTAGCGCAGGGCAGGTTTTTTTCGAACACTGAAGCTTTCTTT. The J gene is TRBJ1-1, the V gene TRBV7-8; a possible D gene is TRBD1 (5 bases). From germline, CDR1 is SGHVS and CDR2 FQNEAQ. V was pared by 0 bases and J by 1 base, with 18 bases between. The CDR3 is made up of 18 amino acids. Full variable domain (outside the CDR3, taken from reference TRBV7-8 and TRBJ1-1): GAGVSQSPRYKVAKRGQDVALRCDPISGHVSLFWYQQALGQGPEFLTYFQNEAQLDKSGLPSDRFFAERPEGSVSTLKIQRTQQEDSAVYLCASSLAQGRFFSNTEAFFGQGTRLTVV.